This T cell receptor (beta chain) originates from a study of shared clonotypes between healthy human individuals. The CDR3 totals 15 residues. Germline loops: CDR1 ENHRY, CDR2 SYGVKD. The V end lost 7 bases, the J end lost 4 bases, and 17 bases lay between the germline ends. All donors were Caucasian adults living in Nashville, Tennessee. Data came from immunoSEQ multiplex PCR; TCRdb stores just in-frame clones and leaves some out. The repertoire holds over 1.4 million clones, with roughly 96% as singletons. The specimen sequenced was naive CD4+ T cells sorted from blood. The subset is: CD45RA+ positively selected. The V and J genes are TRBV10-3 and TRBJ1-3; D ambiguous. The sequence derives from a man under 40 in good health. CDR3 loop: CAIIGAGLGGNTIYF. As DNA, the CDR3 is TGTGCCATCATAGGTGCAGGTCTGGGAGGAAACACCATATATTTT.